The 29 T cell receptor beta chains reported below all come from one sample, sequenced in a study of control samples from healthy donors and cancer patients. This table comes from immunoSEQ multiplex PCR, and its TCRdb copy is limited to in-frame clones, with some not included. Found here are some 150,000 clones, 94% of them singletons; the top ten hold approximately 14%. The sequenced sample consisted of PBMCs. The receptors come from a man in his sixties with colorectal cancer.

The CDR3 sequence: CASSPGTAFNGYTF. CDR3 nucleotides: TGCGCCAGCAGCCCCGGGACAGCCTTTAATGGCTACACCTTC. The chain recombines TRBV5-1 with TRBJ1-2; the match to TRBD1 covers 7 bases. Germline values: CDR1 SGHRS, CDR2 YFSETQ. V shed 4 bases and J 6 bases; nucleotides not matched to a gene: 9. This CDR3 region has 14 residues.

The chain is built from TRBV5-1 and TRBJ1-6, with 9 bases matching TRBD1. This CDR3 is built from 15 residues. The ends lost 4 bases at V and 8 bases at J; junction bases unmatched: 7. Germline V gene lookup returns CDR1 SGHRS and CDR2 YFSETQ. CDR3: CASSRTTGGDSPLHF. The CDR3 coding sequence is TGCGCCAGCAGCAGGACGACAGGGGGTGATTCACCCCTCCACTTT.

As for this clone: This CDR3 is also generated by other DNA sequences in the sample. V usage is TRBV30 and J usage is TRBJ1-5; D unclear. Trimming left V 0 bases short and J 1 base short, with 4 bases between. CDR3 length: 13 residues. Germline loops: CDR1 GTSNPN, CDR2 SVGIG (reference sequence). The CDR3 nucleotides are TGTGCCTGGAGTGTGCGAAGCAATCAGCCCCAGCATTTT. Protein product: CAWSVRSNQPQHF.

The chain recombines TRBV19 with TRBJ1-1; D possibly corresponds to TRBD1 (6 bases). Germline CDR1 reads LNHDA; CDR2 reads SQIVND (reference sequence). The CDR3 is 15 amino acids. V lost 1 base and J lost 4, with 13 bases in between. The CDR3 loop reads CASSIAQGISTEAFF. For the CDR3, the DNA is TGTGCCAGTAGTATAGCCCAGGGGATAAGCACTGAAGCTTTCTTT.

This chain joins TRBV29-1 and TRBJ2-7; D is unresolved. Per the germline V gene, CDR1 is SQVTM and CDR2 is ANQGSEA. The CDR3 loop spans 13 amino acids. V dropped 4 bases and J dropped 3 bases, with 13 bases sitting between them. The CDR3 DNA follows: TGCAGCGTTGGGCGCGGCACCGACTACGAGCAGTACTTC. Amino acid sequence: CSVGRGTDYEQYF.

The V and J genes are TRBV7-8 and TRBJ2-1; tentative D call: TRBD1 (6 bases). CDR3 length: 15 residues. The V and J ends lost 0 bases and 7 bases respectively, with 13 bases between them. CDR1 and CDR2 from the germline V gene are SGHVS and FQNEAQ. The CDR3 loop is CASSLAFNRVNEQFF. CDR3 DNA sequence: TGTGCCAGCAGCTTAGCCTTTAACAGGGTTAATGAGCAGTTCTTC.

The V and J genes are TRBV19 and TRBJ2-2; TRBD1 aligns across 8 bases. After removal of 5 bases from V and 1 base from J, the junction contained 3 bases not matched to a gene. Germline V gene lookup returns CDR1 LNHDA and CDR2 SQIVND (reference sequence). The CDR3 runs 15 residues. The CDR3 loop is CASSSGTGNTGELFF. In DNA, the CDR3 is TGTGCCAGTAGTTCCGGGACAGGGAACACCGGGGAGCTGTTTTTT.

The chain recombines TRBV6-5 with TRBJ2-7; a weak D match, TRBD2 (5 bases). V was shortened by 6 bases and J by 8 bases, with 14 bases between the two germline ends. CDR1 and CDR2 from the germline V gene are MNHEY and SVGAGI. The CDR3 contains 12 residues. DNA of the CDR3: TGTGCCAGCAGACCCCCGGGGTCCAAGCAGTACTTC. Its translation is CASRPPGSKQYF.

The chain has TRBV5-1 and TRBJ2-2; TRBD2 might be the D (5 bases). Trimming took 1 base from V and 4 from J, leaving 11 bases between them. Per the germline V gene, CDR1 is SGHRS and CDR2 is YFSETQ. The CDR3 runs to 15 residues. The CDR3 DNA reads TGCGCCAGCAGCTTGACGACGGGAATCACCGGGGAGCTGTTTTTT. This sequence encodes CASSLTTGITGELFF. Full variable domain (rest looked up from reference TRBV5-1 and TRBJ2-2): KAGVTQTPRYLIKTRGQQVTLSCSPISGHRSVSWYQQTPGQGLQFLFEYFSETQRNKGNFPGRFSGRQFSNSRSEMNVSTLELGDSALYLCASSLTTGITGELFFGEGSRLTVL.

The chain carries TRBV5-1 and TRBJ2-1; 8 nucleotides agree with TRBD2. Trimming at V came to 0 bases and at J to 2 bases, leaving 10 bases not matched to a gene. The CDR3 consists of 18 residues. Germline V gene sequence: CDR1 SGHRS, CDR2 YFSETQ. CDR3 residues: CASSLGVGSGGTYNEQFF. CDR3 bases: TGCGCCAGCAGCTTGGGGGTCGGGAGCGGGGGTACCTACAATGAGCAGTTCTTC.

The chain links TRBV7-2 to TRBJ1-5; 7 bases fit TRBD1. With V trimmed by 1 base and J by 1 base, 1 base remained unmatched. Germline V gene sequence: CDR1 SGHTA, CDR2 FQGNSA. The CDR3 loop spans 15 amino acids. As DNA, the CDR3 is TGTGCCAGCAGCTTAGAGGGACAGAGCAATCAGCCCCAGCATTTT. Translated: CASSLEGQSNQPQHF.

The chain combines TRBV11-2 with TRBJ1-5; 7 nucleotides align to TRBD1. The junction had 6 bases not matched to a gene; V was cut back by 7 bases and J by 6 bases. This CDR3 comprises 13 residues. Germline CDR1 is SGHAT and CDR2 is FQNNGV. The CDR3 coding sequence is TGTGCCAGCAACCCACAGGGGAGTCAGCCCCAGCATTTT. Residues: CASNPQGSQPQHF.

The gene calls are TRBV11-3 and TRBJ2-7; TRBD2 might be the D (6 bases). Germline-derived CDR1 and CDR2 are SGHNT and YENEEA. The CDR3 contains 14 residues. Trimming removed 4 bases from V and 2 bases from J, with 12 bases in between. CDR3 sequence reads: CASSSGPGAYEQYF. In DNA, the CDR3 is TGTGCCAGCAGCTCCGGGCCGGGGGCCTACGAGCAGTACTTC.

J is TRBJ2-7 and V is TRBV6-1, with 11 bases fitting TRBD2. The CDR3 extends over 18 amino acids. V shed 0 bases, J shed 4 bases, and the junction held 11 bases outside the gene matches. Germline loops: CDR1 MNHNS, CDR2 SASEGT. The CDR3 loop is CASSEALAGASEPYEQYF. The CDR3 DNA is TGTGCCAGCAGTGAAGCACTAGCGGGGGCCTCAGAACCATACGAGCAGTACTTC.

The chain employs TRBV24-1 and TRBJ2-1, with 7 bases that match TRBD1. The CDR3 extends over 17 amino acids. Trimming at V came to 2 bases and at J to 5 bases, leaving 11 bases not matched to a gene. The germline gives CDR1 KGHDR, CDR2 SFDVKD. The CDR3 coding sequence is TGTGCCACCAGTGATTCAAAGACAGGGTATACGGACAATGAGCAGTTCTTC. This translates into CATSDSKTGYTDNEQFF.

This sequence joins TRBV18 and TRBJ1-1; D remains ambiguous. The CDR3 extends over 17 amino acids. Germline assignment: CDR1 KGHSH and CDR2 LQKENI. V was cut by 6 bases and J by 1 base, with 21 bases left in between. The CDR3 is CASSLSNSGVENTEAFF. The CDR3 coding sequence is TGTGCCAGCTCGCTCTCCAATTCCGGGGTCGAGAACACTGAAGCTTTCTTT.

The V and J genes are TRBV4-2 and TRBJ2-3, with 7 bases lining up with TRBD2. V gave up 0 bases and J gave up 1 base; unmatched junction bases: 10. The germline V gene has CDR1 LGHNA and CDR2 YNFKEQ. The CDR3 has 18 amino acids. The CDR3 reads CASSQDRREGIGTDTQYF. In DNA form, the CDR3 reads TGTGCCAGCAGCCAAGATAGAAGGGAGGGCATCGGCACAGATACGCAGTATTTT.

The rearrangement uses TRBV7-9 and TRBJ2-7; the match to TRBD1 covers 9 bases. This CDR3 has 15 amino acids. V shed 2 bases and J 0 bases; nucleotides not matched to a gene: 2. The germline V gene has CDR1 SEHNR and CDR2 FQNEAQ (reference sequence). DNA for the CDR3: TGTGCCAGCAGCTTAAAGGGACAGGGCTCCTACGAGCAGTACTTC. Translated, it gives CASSLKGQGSYEQYF.

CDR3 amino acids: CASTRETNSPLHF. The CDR3 DNA sequence: TGTGCCAGCACCAGGGAGACTAATTCACCCCTCCACTTT. The V and J genes are TRBV2 and TRBJ1-6; TRBD1 is a possible D gene (5 bases). The V gene's germline CDR1 is SNHLY and CDR2 FYNNEI. CDR3 size: 13 residues. V lost 7 bases, J lost 6 bases, and 10 bases lay in between.

This clone has only one observation. This chain uses TRBV6-6 with TRBJ1-4; D gene uncertain. The CDR3 is 13 amino acids. The V gene's germline CDR1 is MNHNY and CDR2 SVGAGI (reference sequence). Trimming left V 10 bases short and J 5 bases short, with 14 bases between. The CDR3 region has the DNA TGTGCCACCTGGCGTTCTTTAAATGAAAAACTGTTTTTT. Amino acid sequence: CATWRSLNEKLFF.

In its sample, this clone was seen many times. The rearrangement uses TRBV6-2 or TRBV6-3 and TRBJ1-5, with D uncertain. This CDR3 is 13 amino acids long. Germline loops: CDR1 MNHEY, CDR2 SVGEGT. Trimming stripped 4 bases from V and 1 base from J, with 5 bases between. DNA of the CDR3: TGTGCCAGCAGTTTGGAGAGCAATCAGCCCCAGCATTTT. Residues: CASSLESNQPQHF.

The V gene is TRBV27, the J gene TRBJ2-3; 9 positions agree with TRBD1. This CDR3 comprises 15 residues. Germline trimming cut 6 bases from V and 3 bases from J; bases unmatched to any gene: 7. Germline-derived CDR1 and CDR2 are MNHEY and SMNVEV (reference sequence). As DNA, the CDR3 is TGTGCCAGCAGAAACAGGGGGCTCAGGACAGATACGCAGTATTTT. This encodes CASRNRGLRTDTQYF.

The V gene is TRBV5-1, the J gene TRBJ2-5, with 7 bases identical to TRBD1. Trimming cost V 4 bases and J 0 bases; bases outside gene matches: 6. The CDR3 extends over 15 amino acids. Germline V CDR1 and CDR2: SGHRS, YFSETQ. CDR3 DNA sequence: TGCGCCAGCAGCCCACAGGGGATCCACCAAGAGACCCAGTACTTC. Translating it yields CASSPQGIHQETQYF.

The chain carries TRBV6-5 and TRBJ1-1, with no clear D. This CDR3 is built from 12 residues. The germline gives CDR1 MNHEY, CDR2 SVGAGI. Trimming took 7 bases from V and 1 from J, leaving 7 bases between them. In nucleotides, the CDR3 is TGTGCCAGCAAGGTGGGGAACACTGAAGCTTTCTTT. Its translation: CASKVGNTEAFF.

The chain has TRBV30 and TRBJ2-2; TRBD1 aligns across 9 bases. Germline-derived CDR1 and CDR2 are GTSNPN and SVGIG (reference sequence). The J segment lost 5 bases and the V segment lost 5 bases, leaving 6 bases of the junction unmatched. The CDR3 loop spans 14 amino acids. For the CDR3, the DNA is TGTGCCTGGGGGGGACAGGGAGGGACCGGGGAGCTGTTTTTT. This sequence encodes CAWGGQGGTGELFF.

Here the CDR3 DNA reads TGCGCCAGCAGCTTAGCGGGGGGACTCAATGAGCAGTTCTTC. Protein product: CASSLAGGLNEQFF. The J gene is TRBJ2-1, the V gene TRBV5-1; 9 bases fit TRBD2. The CDR3 is 14 residues long. V was clipped by 2 bases and J by 6 bases; unmatched bases: 3. The germline V gene has CDR1 SGHRS and CDR2 YFSETQ.

The chain uses TRBV9 and TRBJ2-1; the D gene could be TRBD1 or TRBD2 (5 bases each). The CDR3 consists of 15 residues. Trimming stripped 1 base from V and 0 bases from J, with 8 bases between. In germline, CDR1 is SGDLS, CDR2 YYNGEE. CDR3 protein: CASSVRDPSYNEQFF. Written as DNA, the CDR3 is TGTGCCAGCAGCGTAAGGGACCCCTCCTACAATGAGCAGTTCTTC.

The rearrangement uses TRBV7-9 and TRBJ1-5; possibly TRBD1 for D (5 bases). V lost 2 bases and J 4 bases, leaving 12 bases between the germline ends. Germline CDR1 is SEHNR and CDR2 is FQNEAQ (reference sequence). The CDR3 length is 15 residues. CDR3 residues: CASSLSRGENQPQHF. Here the CDR3 DNA reads TGTGCCAGCAGCTTAAGCCGAGGGGAAAATCAGCCCCAGCATTTT.

This clone showed up just once. This sequence joins TRBV6-1 and TRBJ2-1; D is possibly TRBD2 (6 bases). CDR3 length: 17 amino acids. V lost 0 bases, J lost 0 bases, and 12 bases lay in between. CDR1 is MNHNS and CDR2 is SASEGT in the germline V gene. In DNA, the CDR3 is TGTGCCAGCAGTGAAGCGCTGGGAGGAAGCTCCTACAATGAGCAGTTCTTC. Its protein product is CASSEALGGSSYNEQFF.